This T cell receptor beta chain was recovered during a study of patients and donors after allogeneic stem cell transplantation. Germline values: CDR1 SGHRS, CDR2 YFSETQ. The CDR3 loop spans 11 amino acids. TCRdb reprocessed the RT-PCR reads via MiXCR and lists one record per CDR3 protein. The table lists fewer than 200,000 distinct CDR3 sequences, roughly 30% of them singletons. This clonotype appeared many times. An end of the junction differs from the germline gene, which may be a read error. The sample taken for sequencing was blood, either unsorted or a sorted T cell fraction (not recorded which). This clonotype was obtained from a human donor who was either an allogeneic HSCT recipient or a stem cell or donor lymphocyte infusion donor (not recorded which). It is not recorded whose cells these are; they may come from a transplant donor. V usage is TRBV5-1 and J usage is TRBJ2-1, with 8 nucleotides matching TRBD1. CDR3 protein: CASSLGQGTVF. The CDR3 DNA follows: TGCGCCAGCAGCCTCGGACAGGGAACGGTCTTC.